In its sample, the clone carrying this T cell receptor beta chain was seen a few times. What it recognizes is unknown. The CDR3 covers 15 residues. Germline V gene data show CDR1 as SGHRS and CDR2 as YFSETQ. V lost 0 bases and J 2 bases, leaving 10 bases between the germline ends. TCRdb used MiXCR to reprocess the reads, holding one entry per CDR3 protein. The sample shows some 700,000 distinct CDR3 sequences, about 33% of them seen only once. The data originate from a study of T cell repertoires in cytomegalovirus infection. At the level of the study: Indicated by public TCR beta signatures were CMV infection and matching HLA type. Study-level results: Individuals carrying CMV plus the relevant HLA were identified by cumulative frequency of public TCR beta families.

The V and J genes are TRBV5-1 and TRBJ2-3; D might be TRBD1 (5 bases). The sequence was collected from a human donor in good health (CMV status not recorded). Some clones in this sample may be carry-over from other donors' samples. The material sequenced was cultured PBMCs, taken from culture after CMV antigen stimulation. Here the CDR3 DNA reads TGCGCCAGCAGCTTGGTCGGCAGGGTCACAGATACGCAGTATTTT. Protein sequence: CASSLVGRVTDTQYF.